This T cell receptor beta chain was documented in a study of blood T cell repertoires in COVID-19. As processed by the authors: Amplification with reference gene primers provided the estimates of nucleated cell counts. Profiling relied on immunoSEQ multiplex PCR, and the TCRdb table lists in-frame clones only, not all of them. V, J and clone size were drawn from that table, and D and trimming were deduced from the DNA. The sample holds fewer than 300,000 clones; roughly 84% are singletons and the top ten take around 2.9%. Per the germline V gene, CDR1 is LNHDA and CDR2 is SQIVND (reference sequence). The CDR3 sequence is 14 residues long. To note about this clone: Its ends do not fully match the called genes, so a read error is possible.

The TCR was taken from a woman aged 18-29 years with acute or convalescent COVID-19. The sample taken for sequencing was peripheral blood. The V call is TRBV19, the J call TRBJ1-5, with D possibly TRBD1 on 5 matching bases. CDR3 bases: TGCGCGGGGACGGTTTACTATAGCAATCAGCCCCAGCATTTT. Translating gives CAGTVYYSNQPQHF.